The 27 T cell receptor beta chains below all came from one sample that was sequenced in a study of cytomegalovirus exposure and HLA in healthy donors. 60 Vbeta and 13 Jbeta primers were used in PCR. Only in-frame clones appear in the TCRdb table, and some are missing; sequencing was by immunoSEQ multiplex PCR. Here the sample spans over 150,000 clones, more than 60% being singletons. The sequencing sample was made of PBMCs. The receptors were gathered from a woman aged 40 to 55 in good health and CMV-seronegative.

V usage is TRBV11-2 and J usage is TRBJ1-1; 7 nucleotides line up with TRBD1. The germline gives CDR1 SGHAT, CDR2 FQNNGV. CDR3 size: 11 residues. V was clipped by 5 bases and J by 10 bases; unmatched bases: 4. CDR3 sequence: CASSPRGTAFF. As DNA, the CDR3 is TGTGCCAGCAGCCCCAGGGGGACAGCTTTCTTT.

CDR3 residues: CASSTGQGAPSTEAFF. In DNA form, the CDR3 reads TGTGCCAGCAGTACCGGACAGGGGGCGCCGTCCACTGAAGCTTTCTTT. The chain recombines TRBV27 with TRBJ1-1, with TRBD1 matching 11 bases. Germline-derived CDR1 and CDR2 are MNHEY and SMNVEV (reference sequence). J was trimmed by 4 bases and V by 5 bases; bases with no gene match: 9. This CDR3 is built from 16 residues.

The chain combines TRBV10-1 with TRBJ2-1, with 11 bases that match TRBD2. This CDR3 region has 13 residues. With V trimmed by 2 bases and J by 12 bases, 3 bases remained unmatched. The germline V gene encodes CDR1 WNHNN and CDR2 SYGVQD (reference sequence). The CDR3: CASSEQTSGRQFF. In nucleotides, the CDR3 is TGCGCCAGCAGTGAGCAAACTAGCGGGAGGCAGTTCTTC.

The CDR3 DNA reads TGTGCCAGCAGTTTCCTTAAGACTAGCGGGGGGGACACAGATACGCAGTATTTT. Its protein product is CASSFLKTSGGDTDTQYF. The chain is built from TRBV27 and TRBJ2-3, with 14 positions matching TRBD2. The CDR3 length is 18 residues. V was pared by 3 bases and J by 2 bases, with 7 bases of the junction left unmatched. Germline CDR1 MNHEY, CDR2 SMNVEV (reference sequence).

This chain connects TRBV6-5 to TRBJ2-5; 9 bases fit TRBD2. There are 15 residues in the CDR3. The V and J ends lost 4 bases and 4 bases, in that order; junction bases with no gene match: 7. The V gene's germline CDR1 is MNHEY and CDR2 SVGAGI. CDR3 bases: TGTGCCAGCAGTTTAGCGGGAGAAATAGGAGAGACCCAGTACTTC. It is translated as CASSLAGEIGETQYF.

The rearrangement joins TRBV27 to TRBJ1-5; D not certain. The CDR3 covers 17 residues. Per the germline V gene, CDR1 is MNHEY and CDR2 is SMNVEV (reference sequence). The V end lost 6 bases, the J end lost 8 bases, and 26 bases lay between the germline ends. Here the CDR3 DNA reads TGTGCCAGCAGCCCGGATTGGGCCAAATTTGAGAATGAGCCCCAGCATTTT. Its protein is CASSPDWAKFENEPQHF.

The CDR3 is CASSPRGPGANVLTF. CDR3 DNA: TGTGCCAGCAGCCCTAGGGGGCCTGGGGCCAACGTCCTGACTTTC. The rearrangement uses TRBV7-9 and TRBJ2-6; 7 bases align to TRBD1. Germline CDR1 SEHNR, CDR2 FQNEAQ (reference sequence). The V segment lost 5 bases and the J segment 2 bases; nucleotides outside the gene matches: 3. The CDR3 consists of 15 residues.

The J gene is TRBJ1-2, the V gene TRBV28; 9 bases are a match to TRBD1. V lost 5 bases, J lost 8 bases, and 9 bases stayed unmatched. There are 14 residues in the CDR3. CDR1 and CDR2 from the germline V gene are MDHEN and SYDVKM. DNA of the CDR3: TGTGCCAGCAGTCGAGAGACAGGGGGACTCGGCTACACCTTC. As protein: CASSRETGGLGYTF.

V and J are TRBV6-5 and TRBJ1-2; 8 bases map to TRBD1. V was clipped by 8 bases and J by 6 bases; unmatched bases: 8. The CDR3 length is 13 residues. The V gene's germline CDR1 is MNHEY and CDR2 SVGAGI. The CDR3 DNA reads as TGTGCCAGCCTTAAAGGACAGGGCGATGGCTACACCTTC. Residues: CASLKGQGDGYTF.

This chain joins TRBV5-6 and TRBJ2-7; D is perhaps TRBD1 (5 bases). Trimming removed 6 bases from V and 5 bases from J, with 18 bases in between. The CDR3 spans 14 residues. Looked up from germline, CDR1 is SGHDT and CDR2 is YYEEEE. The DNA of the CDR3 is TGTGCCAGCACATCAGAGAGCAGGGTCCACGAGCAGTACTTC. It encodes CASTSESRVHEQYF.

V is TRBV7-2 and J is TRBJ2-1; tentative D call: TRBD1 (7 bases). This CDR3 is 18 amino acids long. V lost 4 bases, J lost 0 bases, and 19 bases lay in between. Per the germline V gene, CDR1 is SGHTA and CDR2 is FQGNSA. CDR3 residues: CASSSSRRGPSSYNEQFF. CDR3 sequence (DNA): TGTGCCAGCAGCTCATCCAGGAGGGGGCCGAGCTCCTACAATGAGCAGTTCTTC.

This chain joins TRBV7-2 and TRBJ1-1; D is perhaps TRBD1 (6 bases). Trimming pared 0 bases from V and 2 bases from J, leaving 7 bases between. From germline, CDR1 is SGHTA and CDR2 FQGNSA. The CDR3 contains 14 residues. The CDR3 DNA follows: TGTGCCAGCAGCTTAGCTGGGGGCAACACTGAAGCTTTCTTT. Its translation: CASSLAGGNTEAFF.

This clone was detected only once. Written as DNA, the CDR3 is TGTGCCAGCACGCACAATAATTCACCCCTCCACTTT. This translates into CASTHNNSPLHF. This sequence joins TRBV28 and TRBJ1-6, with D unclear. The CDR3 length is 12 residues. The germline V gene has CDR1 MDHEN and CDR2 SYDVKM. Deletions cut 7 bases from V and 5 bases from J, with 6 bases between.

V is TRBV7-6 and J is TRBJ1-5, with D perhaps matching TRBD1 (6 bases). The CDR3 is made up of 15 amino acids. V lost 1 base and J lost 4, with 11 bases in between. Germline V gene lookup returns CDR1 SGHVS and CDR2 FNYEAQ. For the CDR3, the DNA is TGTGCCAGCAGCTTAGGAGGGCAGGGGAATCAGCCCCAGCATTTT. It specifies CASSLGGQGNQPQHF.

The CDR3 nucleotides are TGTGCCAGCAGCTCTACTAATGAAAAACTGTTTTTT. Translation: CASSSTNEKLFF. The rearrangement joins TRBV28 to TRBJ1-4; D remains ambiguous. This CDR3 is 12 amino acids long. Germline V gene lookup returns CDR1 MDHEN and CDR2 SYDVKM. V was cut by 6 bases and J by 2 bases, with 4 bases left in between.

This chain uses TRBV7-9 with TRBJ1-2; 7 bases fit TRBD1. The CDR3 is made up of 13 amino acids. Per the germline V gene, CDR1 is SEHNR and CDR2 is FQNEAQ (reference sequence). With 3 bases clipped from V and 5 bases from J, the junction kept 3 bases outside the gene matches. CDR3 nucleotides: TGTGCCAGCAGCTTGGGGACAGAATATGGCTACACCTTC. This translates into CASSLGTEYGYTF.

V usage is TRBV28 and J usage is TRBJ1-2; 7 nucleotides align to TRBD1. CDR3 length: 15 residues. The J segment lost 4 bases and the V segment lost 7 bases, leaving 12 bases of the junction unmatched. The germline V gene has CDR1 MDHEN and CDR2 SYDVKM. Here the CDR3 reads CASTPTGRNSYGYTF. The DNA for the CDR3 is TGTGCCAGCACCCCGACAGGGAGGAATTCCTATGGCTACACCTTC.

The V gene is TRBV7-8, the J gene TRBJ1-1; a weak D match, TRBD1 (6 bases). The CDR3 length is 14 residues. Germline CDR1 is SGHVS and CDR2 is FQNEAQ. Trimming cost V 0 bases and J 5 bases, with 10 bases left between them. The CDR3 bases are TGTGCCAGCAGCTTAGCAACAGGGTCAACTGAAGCTTTCTTT. Translation: CASSLATGSTEAFF.

A remark on this clone: The sample contains more than one DNA sequence encoding this CDR3. The chain is built from TRBV7-9 and TRBJ2-3; 7 bases map to TRBD1. This CDR3 is 15 amino acids long. Germline V gene sequence: CDR1 SEHNR, CDR2 FQNEAQ (reference sequence). Trimming removed 5 bases from V and 0 bases from J; junction bases left unmatched: 5. In nucleotides, the CDR3 is TGTGCCAGCAGCCCAGGGACAGCTAGCACAGATACGCAGTATTTT. The encoded protein is CASSPGTASTDTQYF.

This clone was recorded a few times. The CDR3 coding sequence is TGTGCCAGCAGCTTGGCCGGGAGCGCAACTAATGAAAAACTGTTTTTT. Translation: CASSLAGSATNEKLFF. The V and J genes are TRBV5-6 and TRBJ1-4, with no clear D. Germline V CDR1 and CDR2: SGHDT, YYEEEE. Between the trimmed V and J ends, which lost 0 bases and 0 bases, there was a span of 9 bases. The CDR3 consists of 16 residues.

The chain recombines TRBV30 with TRBJ1-1; 10 positions agree with TRBD1. V was clipped by 2 bases and J by 1 base; unmatched bases: 10. The CDR3 loop spans 17 amino acids. The germline gives CDR1 GTSNPN, CDR2 SVGIG (reference sequence). CDR3 loop: CAWSWGGTGARNTEAFF. The CDR3 nucleotides read TGTGCCTGGAGTTGGGGCGGGACAGGGGCCAGGAACACTGAAGCTTTCTTT.

This clone was seen only a few times. The rearrangement joins TRBV6-1 to TRBJ1-3, with no clear D. Trimming cost V 1 base and J 4 bases, with 8 bases left between them. The V gene's germline CDR1 is MNHNS and CDR2 SASEGT. The CDR3 sequence is 14 residues long. Here the CDR3 DNA reads TGTGCCAGCAGTGAAGGAGGGTTCGGAAACACCATATATTTT. This translates into CASSEGGFGNTIYF.

This clone was seen a single time. CDR3 DNA sequence: TGTGCCAGCAGTGAAGCGCTTAGGGGGGAGACCCAGTACTTC. As protein: CASSEALRGETQYF. The V call is TRBV2, the J call TRBJ2-5; D is perhaps TRBD1 (6 bases). This CDR3 has 14 residues. Germline-derived CDR1 and CDR2 are SNHLY and FYNNEI. V gave up 0 bases and J gave up 5 bases, with 10 bases separating them.

V and J are TRBV5-1 and TRBJ2-3; TRBD1 matches at 7 bases. CDR3 length: 14 residues. Germline V gene sequence: CDR1 SGHRS, CDR2 YFSETQ. Trimming at V came to 2 bases and at J to 3 bases, leaving 3 bases not matched to a gene. Here the CDR3 reads CASSLGQETDTQYF. Here the CDR3 DNA reads TGCGCCAGCAGCTTAGGACAGGAAACAGATACGCAGTATTTT.

The J gene is TRBJ1-1, the V gene TRBV7-9; 7 nucleotides match TRBD1. This CDR3 spans 17 amino acids. J gave up 4 bases and V 5 bases, and 16 bases lay outside the gene matches. Germline V gene lookup returns CDR1 SEHNR and CDR2 FQNEAQ (reference sequence). The CDR3 here is CASSRLGRGSSGTEAFF. The CDR3 DNA reads TGTGCCAGCAGCCGTCTCGGCAGGGGGTCGTCGGGCACTGAAGCTTTCTTT.

The chain uses TRBV28 and TRBJ1-6, with D maybe TRBD1 (6 bases). The CDR3 has 16 amino acids. Germline values: CDR1 MDHEN, CDR2 SYDVKM. V gave up 2 bases and J gave up 0 bases, with 8 bases separating them. The CDR3 DNA sequence: TGTGCCAGCAGTTTACCACAGGGCTCCTATAATTCACCCCTCCACTTT. Its translation is CASSLPQGSYNSPLHF.

This chain joins TRBV27 and TRBJ1-5, with TRBD1 matching 7 bases. Trimming cost V 3 bases and J 2 bases; bases outside gene matches: 4. Germline lookup yields CDR1 MNHEY and CDR2 SMNVEV (reference sequence). The CDR3 runs 15 residues. DNA of the CDR3: TGTGCCAGCAGTTTGTCAACAGGGGGCAATCAGCCCCAGCATTTT. Translated, it gives CASSLSTGGNQPQHF.